The 13 T cell receptor beta chains presented below share a single source sample, sequenced in a study of blood T cell repertoires in COVID-19. Here immunoSEQ multiplex PCR was the method, and the copy in TCRdb shows in-frame clones only, minus some. This table holds about 41,000 clones, roughly 87% found once. Sequencing was carried out using peripheral blood. The receptors shown here come from a man aged 60 to 69 with acute or convalescent COVID-19.

V usage is TRBV5-6 and J usage is TRBJ2-2, with a tentative D call TRBD2 (7 bases). Trimming shortened V by 2 bases and J by 3 bases, and 14 bases separated the two germline ends. CDR3 length: 16 residues. Germline V gene lookup returns CDR1 SGHDT and CDR2 YYEEEE. In nucleotides, the CDR3 is TGTGCCAGCAGCTTTGTGAGGGGGGGATACACCGGGGAGCTGTTTTTT. Protein product: CASSFVRGGYTGELFF.

The table lists this clone with a few counts. The rearrangement links TRBV19 to TRBJ1-2; TRBD1 matches at 9 bases. CDR1 and CDR2 (germline): LNHDA, SQIVND (reference sequence). This CDR3 has 13 amino acids. J gave up 6 bases and V 4 bases, and 3 bases lay outside the gene matches. The CDR3 loop reads CASSSGQGHGYTF. The CDR3 DNA follows: TGTGCCAGTAGTAGCGGACAGGGGCATGGCTACACCTTC.

This clone occurred once. The chain joins TRBV6-5 to TRBJ1-6; D remains ambiguous. V lost 8 bases and J lost 6, with 14 bases in between. Germline V gene lookup returns CDR1 MNHEY and CDR2 SVGAGI. CDR3 length: 14 amino acids. CDR3 nucleotides: TGTGCCAGCGGGCGAGGGTGGAGTAATTCACCCCTCCACTTT. Translating it yields CASGRGWSNSPLHF.

This sequence joins TRBV18 and TRBJ1-5; weak D call: TRBD1 (5 bases). This CDR3 has 14 amino acids. Germline loops: CDR1 KGHSH, CDR2 LQKENI. Trimming removed 4 bases at V and 1 base at J, with 8 bases between. In nucleotides, the CDR3 is TGTGCCAGCTCACTAGGACAAAGCAATCAGCCCCAGCATTTT. Translating it yields CASSLGQSNQPQHF.

A few counts support this clone. This sequence joins TRBV5-5 and TRBJ1-5; 7 bases agree with TRBD1. V lost 4 bases to trimming and J lost 0 bases; unmatched junction nucleotides: 4. Looked up from germline, CDR1 is SGHKS and CDR2 is YYEKEE (reference sequence). The CDR3 is made up of 15 amino acids. In DNA form, the CDR3 reads TGTGCCAGCAGCATCGGGACAGTTAGCAATCAGCCCCAGCATTTT. Its protein is CASSIGTVSNQPQHF. The whole variable domain, filled in from reference TRBV5-5 and TRBJ1-5, reads DAGVTQSPTHLIKTRGQQVTLRCSPISGHKSVSWYQQVLGQGPQFIFQYYEKEERGRGNFPDRFSARQFPNYSSELNVNALLLGDSALYLCASSIGTVSNQPQHFGDGTRLSIL.

The chain has TRBV13 and TRBJ2-1, with TRBD2 identical over 7 bases. CDR3 size: 14 residues. V trimming: 5 bases; J trimming: 5 bases; junction bases outside the gene matches: 6. CDR1 and CDR2 (germline): PRHDT, FYEKMQ (reference sequence). The CDR3 DNA is TGTGCCAGCAGCCCGGGGGGAGCGGACAATGAGCAGTTCTTC. Encoded protein: CASSPGGADNEQFF.

The chain has TRBV4-1 and TRBJ1-3; 7 bases map to TRBD1. This CDR3 has 15 residues. The germline V gene has CDR1 MGHRA and CDR2 YSYEKL. The V segment lost 6 bases and the J segment 4 bases; nucleotides outside the gene matches: 9. This chain's CDR3 is CASRPKTGAGNTIYF. The DNA for the CDR3 is TGCGCCAGCAGACCTAAAACAGGGGCGGGAAACACCATATATTTT.

V and J are TRBV11-3 and TRBJ2-7; unclear D gene. The CDR3 contains 12 residues. Trimming took off 1 base at V and 6 bases at J, with 7 bases between the two ends. Germline CDR1 is SGHNT and CDR2 is YENEEA. The chain's CDR3 is CASSLGGAEQYF. In DNA form, the CDR3 reads TGTGCCAGCAGCTTAGGCGGAGCCGAGCAGTACTTC.

The chain has TRBV23-1 and TRBJ2-1, with 10 positions matching TRBD1. TRBV23-1 is labeled an ORF, and its function is uncertain. The V and J ends lost 3 bases and 7 bases, in that order; junction bases with no gene match: 9. CDR3 length: 16 residues. The CDR3: CASSHLGTGATNEQFF. The CDR3 coding sequence is TGCGCCAGCAGTCACCTCGGGACAGGGGCCACTAATGAGCAGTTCTTC.

The sample holds a few counts of this clone. The V gene is TRBV19, the J gene TRBJ1-4; 7 bases are a match to TRBD1. The ends lost 3 bases at V and 5 bases at J; junction bases unmatched: 3. The germline gives CDR1 LNHDA, CDR2 SQIVND (reference sequence). This CDR3 region has 14 residues. CDR3 residues: CASSMRGRNEKLFF. CDR3 DNA sequence: TGTGCCAGTAGTATGAGGGGGCGGAATGAAAAACTGTTTTTT.

The chain links TRBV2 to TRBJ1-6; the D gene is possibly TRBD1 (6 bases). CDR3 size: 15 residues. Trimming shortened V by 4 bases and J by 6 bases, and 13 bases separated the two germline ends. CDR1 is SNHLY and CDR2 is FYNNEI in the germline V gene. CDR3 loop: CASSVSRGTNSPLHF. The CDR3 bases are TGTGCCAGCAGTGTTAGCAGGGGTACTAATTCACCCCTCCACTTT.

This rearrangement joins TRBV7-2 to TRBJ2-3, with D tentatively TRBD2 (5 bases). Germline-derived CDR1 and CDR2 are SGHTA and FQGNSA. V was trimmed by 1 base and J by 1 base, leaving 12 bases between them. CDR3 length equals 16 residues. The chain's CDR3 is CASSLGGLPGTDTQYF. Written as DNA, the CDR3 is TGTGCCAGCAGCTTAGGCGGGCTACCCGGCACAGATACGCAGTATTTT.

Only a few counts were recorded for this clone. This rearrangement joins TRBV4-3 to TRBJ1-3; D perhaps matches TRBD1 (6 bases). V lost 4 bases to trimming and J lost 0 bases, with 10 bases between them. There are 15 residues in the CDR3. Per germline, CDR1 LGHNA and CDR2 YSLEER. CDR3 region: CASSPDRSSGNTIYF. DNA for the CDR3: TGCGCCAGCAGCCCGGACAGAAGCTCTGGAAACACCATATATTTT.